Listed below are T cell receptor beta chains from one sample, sequenced in a study of T cells in Graves' hyperthyroidism and ophthalmopathy. Via MiXCR, TCRdb re-called the multiplex PCR reads, giving one row per CDR3 protein. The sample has 300,000 to 350,000 distinct CDR3 sequences; roughly 23% are singletons. What was sequenced was blood. The receptor source for this set is a woman between 50 and 59 years old with Graves' hyperthyroidism. Each CDR3 is given with its conserved first and last residue. D genes are given only for firm matches. Part of the rows lack a size; the others show once, few, many or a class for expanded clones.

length,V,size,D,J,DNA,CDR3
15,TRBV20-1,NA,NA,TRBJ1-5,TGCAGTGCTAGCATGGGACAACATAGCAATCAGCCCCAGCATTTT,CSASMGQHSNQPQHF
15,TRBV11-2,few,TRBD1,TRBJ1-2,TGTGCCAGCAGTTTGGCGGGACAGACTAACTATGGCTACACCTTC,CASSLAGQTNYGYTF
17,TRBV11-2,many,TRBD2,TRBJ2-3,TGTGCCAGCAGTTTAAACCCAGGACTAGCGTCTTCAGATACGCAGTATTTT,CASSLNPGLASSDTQYF
12,TRBV18,many,NA,TRBJ1-3,TGTGCCAGCTCACCGAACGAGAAGGGCATATATTTT,CASSPNEKGIYF
18,TRBV12-3/TRBV12-4,many,TRBD2,TRBJ2-4,TGTGCCAGCAGTCTGACTAGCGGGAAAACGTTTGCCAAAAACATTCAGTACTTC,CASSLTSGKTFAKNIQYF
14,TRBV28,many,NA,TRBJ2-5,TGTGCCAGCAGGCGTGGGGCGGGGATAGAGACCCAGTACTTC,CASRRGAGIETQYF
16,TRBV12-3/TRBV12-4,many,NA,TRBJ2-1,TGTGCCAGCAGTGCCTCCGGGACAACATCAAACAATGAGCAGTTCTTC,CASSASGTTSNNEQFF
13,TRBV11-3,many,NA,TRBJ2-7,TGTGCCAGCAGCCCACGAATAAGTTACGAGCAGTACTTC,CASSPRISYEQYF
20,TRBV11-2,many,TRBD2,TRBJ2-3,TGTGCCAGCAGCTTCACGACTAGCGGGGGGCGGGGTTTTGACACAGATACGCAGTATTTT,CASSFTTSGGRGFDTDTQYF
16,TRBV28,many,NA,TRBJ2-1,TGTGCCAGCAGTCCGCTCCCGGAATTTAGGGGGAATGAGCAGTTCTTC,CASSPLPEFRGNEQFF
14,TRBV6-5,many,NA,TRBJ1-5,TGTGCCAGCAGTTACGAAGGGATCAATCAGCCCCAGCATTTT,CASSYEGINQPQHF
14,TRBV20-1,many,NA,TRBJ2-3,TGCAGTGCGGTCCGGGGTACGAACACAGATACGCAGTATTTT,CSAVRGTNTDTQYF
18,TRBV10-3,many,TRBD1,TRBJ1-5,TGTGCCATCAGTTCCGATGGGACAGGCGTTAATAGCAATCAGCCCCAGCATTTT,CAISSDGTGVNSNQPQHF
14,TRBV27,many,NA,TRBJ2-7,TGTGCCAGCAGTTTCACGCGGGACAGCTACGAGCAGTACTTC,CASSFTRDSYEQYF
14,TRBV28,many,NA,TRBJ2-5,TGTGCCAGCAGTTTAGCGGCAGCTCCCATAACCCAGTACTTC,CASSLAAAPITQYF
13,TRBV20-1,few,NA,TRBJ2-5,TGCAGTGCTAAAGGACCACGTAGGGAGACCCAGTACTTC,CSAKGPRRETQYF
14,TRBV2,many,NA,TRBJ1-5,TGTGCCAGCAGTGAACTGTATAGCAATCAGCCCCAGCATTTT,CASSELYSNQPQHF
14,TRBV15,many,NA,TRBJ2-1,TGTGCCACCAGCAGAGATACAGGGTGGGATGAGCAGTTCTTC,CATSRDTGWDEQFF
15,TRBV11-2,few,TRBD2,TRBJ2-7,TGTGCCAGCAGCTTACGGACTAGCGCCTCCTACGAGCAGTACTTC,CASSLRTSASYEQYF
12,TRBV29-1,many,NA,TRBJ2-3,TGCAGCGAAAGCAGGGGAGGAGATACGCAGTATTTT,CSESRGGDTQYF
15,TRBV5-1,NA,NA,TRBJ2-5,TGCGCCAGCAGCTTGGAGGGCAACTACCAAGAGACCCAGTACTTC,CASSLEGNYQETQYF
16,TRBV5-1,NA,NA,TRBJ2-1,TGCGCCAGCAGCTTGGTGACAGTCTTCTCCTACAATGAGCAGTTCTTC,CASSLVTVFSYNEQFF
20,TRBV20-1,few,TRBD2,TRBJ2-1,TGCAGTGCTAGGGGGGAGACTAGCGGGAGTTGGATGTGGGCTTACAATGAGCAGTTCTTC,CSARGETSGSWMWAYNEQFF
16,TRBV24-1,many,TRBD1,TRBJ2-1,TGTGCCACCAGTGAGACAGGGGGCGTCGCCTACAATGAGCAGTTCTTC,CATSETGGVAYNEQFF
13,TRBV6-1,few,NA,TRBJ1-3,TGTGCCAGCAGAACACCCGGAGGAAACACCATATATTTT,CASRTPGGNTIYF
14,TRBV5-6,NA,NA,TRBJ1-2,TGTGCCAGCAGCCTTCGAGGAGGGAACTATGGCTACACCTTC,CASSLRGGNYGYTF
14,TRBV2,many,NA,TRBJ2-1,TGTGCCAGCAGTGGGGGATGGGACTACAATGAGCAGTTCTTC,CASSGGWDYNEQFF
12,TRBV2,many,NA,TRBJ2-4,TGTGCCAGCAGAGCCAGGGGCTACATTCAGTACTTC,CASRARGYIQYF
13,TRBV2,NA,NA,TRBJ2-5,TGTGCCAGCAATCGGAGGTTCCAAGAGACCCAGTACTTC,CASNRRFQETQYF
15,TRBV2,NA,NA,TRBJ1-5,TGTGCCAGCAGCCCCCCCCGGGGGGTTCTACAGCCCCAGCATTTT,CASSPPRGVLQPQHF
16,TRBV13,NA,TRBD2,TRBJ2-1,TGTGCCAGCAGCCCCCCGACTAGCGGGGGGTACAATGAGCAGTTCTTC,CASSPPTSGGYNEQFF
15,TRBV5-1,many,NA,TRBJ2-2,TGCGCCAGCAGCTTGGGCCTGGAAAACACCGGGGAGCTGTTTTTT,CASSLGLENTGELFF
14,TRBV28,many,NA,TRBJ1-6,TGTGCCAGCAGTTTCGAGGGGCTCAATTCACCCCTCCACTTT,CASSFEGLNSPLHF
17,TRBV27,many,TRBD2,TRBJ2-1,TGTGCCAGCAGCCTTAGGGTCTCTAGCGGCCCACGTAATGAGCAGTTCTTC,CASSLRVSSGPRNEQFF
17,TRBV7-9,NA,NA,TRBJ2-2,TGTGCCAGCAGCTTTCTCCTGCGGGGCCTGAACACCGGGGAGCTGTTTTTT,CASSFLLRGLNTGELFF
17,TRBV11-1,many,TRBD2,TRBJ2-1,TGTGCCAGCAGCTTAGCCATGGCTAGCGGCCTTATCGATGAGCAGTTCTTC,CASSLAMASGLIDEQFF
13,TRBV19,NA,TRBD1,TRBJ1-5,TGTGCCTCCATGGGACAGGGCTATCAGCCCCAGCATTTT,CASMGQGYQPQHF
13,TRBV11-3,NA,NA,TRBJ1-2,TGTGCCAGCAGCTCAGACGGAGTCTATGGCTACACCTTC,CASSSDGVYGYTF
19,TRBV13,NA,NA,TRBJ1-1,TGTGCCAGCAGCTTATCCGTAGGGGTCCACGAGGTAGTCAACACTGAAGCTTTCTTT,CASSLSVGVHEVVNTEAFF
15,TRBV11-2,many,TRBD2,TRBJ2-7,TGTGCCAGCAGCATCCACGGGGGGGCTATCTACGAGCAGTACTTC,CASSIHGGAIYEQYF
14,TRBV20-1,few,NA,TRBJ2-7,TGCAGTGCTAGAGCTGATGGCGGTCGCTACGAGCAGTACTTC,CSARADGGRYEQYF
15,TRBV10-1,many,TRBD1,TRBJ1-1,TGCGCCAGCAGTGACCACAGGGGCAGAGGAACTGAAGCTTTCTTT,CASSDHRGRGTEAFF
15,TRBV2,many,TRBD2,TRBJ2-1,TGTGCCAGCAAGCACCTAGCGGGTACGGGTAATGAGCAGTTCTTC,CASKHLAGTGNEQFF
15,TRBV14,few,NA,TRBJ1-1,TGTGCCAGCAGCCAAGTGTGGGACAAGAACACTGAAGCTTTCTTT,CASSQVWDKNTEAFF
13,TRBV11-3,many,NA,TRBJ2-2,TGTGCCAGCAGCCCACGTTCCGCCGGGGAGCTGTTTTTT,CASSPRSAGELFF
16,TRBV28,many,NA,TRBJ1-5,TGTGCCAGCAGTAGGGGAGGAACTCCTAGCAATCAGCCCCAGCATTTT,CASSRGGTPSNQPQHF
17,TRBV12-3/TRBV12-4,many,NA,TRBJ1-4,TGTGCCAGCAGTCTTGGCCGACGGCGTACAACTAATGAAAAACTGTTTTTT,CASSLGRRRTTNEKLFF
14,TRBV6-1,NA,NA,TRBJ1-1,TGTGCCATCCAGGGTTGGGACACCCTATGGAAAGCTTTCTTT,CAIQGWDTLWKAFF
13,TRBV28,many,TRBD1,TRBJ1-2,TGTGCCAGCAGTTTTGGGACAGTGTATGGCTACACCTTC,CASSFGTVYGYTF
17,TRBV6-1,NA,TRBD1,TRBJ1-2,TGTGCCAGCACCGACCTTGGGACAGGGGGCCCCCACTGGGGCTACACCTTC,CASTDLGTGGPHWGYTF
16,TRBV6-9,NA,NA,TRBJ1-1,TGTGCCAGCAGTTACTTGACGGACACCCTAGGGACTGAAGCTTTCTTT,CASSYLTDTLGTEAFF
12,TRBV30,many,TRBD1,TRBJ1-1,TGTGCCGGTACAGGGGGGGACACTGAAGCTTTCTTT,CAGTGGDTEAFF